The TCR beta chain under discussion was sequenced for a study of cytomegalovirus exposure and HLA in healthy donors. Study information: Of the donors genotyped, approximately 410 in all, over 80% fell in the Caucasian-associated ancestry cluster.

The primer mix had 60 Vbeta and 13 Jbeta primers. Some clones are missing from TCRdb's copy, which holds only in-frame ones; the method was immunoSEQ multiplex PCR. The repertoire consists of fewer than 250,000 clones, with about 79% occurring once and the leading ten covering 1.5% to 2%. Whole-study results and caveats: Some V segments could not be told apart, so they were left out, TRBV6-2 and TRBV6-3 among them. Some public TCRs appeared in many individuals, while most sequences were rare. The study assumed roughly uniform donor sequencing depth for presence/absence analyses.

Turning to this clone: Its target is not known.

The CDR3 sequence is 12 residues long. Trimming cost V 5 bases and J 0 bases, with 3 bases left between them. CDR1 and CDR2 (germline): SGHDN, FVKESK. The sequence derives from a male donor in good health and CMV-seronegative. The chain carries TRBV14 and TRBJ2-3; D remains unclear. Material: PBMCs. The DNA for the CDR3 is TGTGCCAGCAGCTATAGCACAGATACGCAGTATTTT. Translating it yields CASSYSTDTQYF.